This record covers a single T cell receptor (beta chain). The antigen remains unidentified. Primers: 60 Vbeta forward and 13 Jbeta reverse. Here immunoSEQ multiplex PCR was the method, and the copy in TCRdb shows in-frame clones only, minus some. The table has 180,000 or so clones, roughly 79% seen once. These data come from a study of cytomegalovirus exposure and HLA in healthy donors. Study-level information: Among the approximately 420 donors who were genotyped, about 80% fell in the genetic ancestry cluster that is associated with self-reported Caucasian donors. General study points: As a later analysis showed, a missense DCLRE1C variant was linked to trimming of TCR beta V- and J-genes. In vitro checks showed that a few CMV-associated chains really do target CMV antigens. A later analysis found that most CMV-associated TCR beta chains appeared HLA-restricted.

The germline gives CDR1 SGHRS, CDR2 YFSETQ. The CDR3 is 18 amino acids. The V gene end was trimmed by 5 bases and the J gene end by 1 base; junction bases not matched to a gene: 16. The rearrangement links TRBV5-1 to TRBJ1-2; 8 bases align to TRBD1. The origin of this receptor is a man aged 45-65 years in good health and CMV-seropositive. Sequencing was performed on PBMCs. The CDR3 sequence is CASRPPDRGREGNYGYTF. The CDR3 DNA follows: TGCGCCAGCAGGCCCCCTGACAGGGGACGAGAGGGTAACTATGGCTACACCTTC.